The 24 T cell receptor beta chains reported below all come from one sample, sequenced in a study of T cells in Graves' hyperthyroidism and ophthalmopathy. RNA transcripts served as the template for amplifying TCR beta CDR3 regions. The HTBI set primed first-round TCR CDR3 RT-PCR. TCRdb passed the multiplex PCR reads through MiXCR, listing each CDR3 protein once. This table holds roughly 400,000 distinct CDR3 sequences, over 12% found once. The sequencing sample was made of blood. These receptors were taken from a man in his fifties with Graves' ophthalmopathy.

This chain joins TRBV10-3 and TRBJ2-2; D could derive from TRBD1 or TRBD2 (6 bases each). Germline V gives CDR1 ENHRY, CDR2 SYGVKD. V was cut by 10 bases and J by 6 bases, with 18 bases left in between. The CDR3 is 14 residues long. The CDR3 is CATHGAGEAGELFF. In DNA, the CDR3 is TGTGCCACCCACGGGGCAGGGGAGGCCGGGGAGCTGTTTTTT.

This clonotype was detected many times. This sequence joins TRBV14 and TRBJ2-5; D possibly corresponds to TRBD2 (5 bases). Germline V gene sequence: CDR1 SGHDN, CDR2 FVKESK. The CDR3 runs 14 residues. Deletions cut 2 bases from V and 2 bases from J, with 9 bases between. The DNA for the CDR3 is TGTGCCAGCAGCCAACCGGGGAATCAAGAGACCCAGTACTTC. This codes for CASSQPGNQETQYF.

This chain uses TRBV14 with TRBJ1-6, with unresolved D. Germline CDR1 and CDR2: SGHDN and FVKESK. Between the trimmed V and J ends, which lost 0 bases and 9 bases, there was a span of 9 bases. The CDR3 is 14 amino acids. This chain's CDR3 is CASSQESSFSPLHF. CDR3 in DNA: TGTGCCAGCAGCCAAGAAAGTTCGTTTTCACCCCTCCACTTT.

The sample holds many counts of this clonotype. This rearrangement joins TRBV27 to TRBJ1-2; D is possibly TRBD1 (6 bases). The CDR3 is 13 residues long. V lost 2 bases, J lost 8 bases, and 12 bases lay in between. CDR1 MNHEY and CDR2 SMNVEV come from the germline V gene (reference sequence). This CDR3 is CASSLGGAGGYTF. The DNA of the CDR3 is TGTGCCAGCAGTTTAGGGGGGGCTGGAGGCTACACCTTC.

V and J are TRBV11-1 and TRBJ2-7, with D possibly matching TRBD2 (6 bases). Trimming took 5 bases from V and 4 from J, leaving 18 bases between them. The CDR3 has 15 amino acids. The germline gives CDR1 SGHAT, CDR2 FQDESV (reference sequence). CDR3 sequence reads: CASSPTPPGGYEQYF. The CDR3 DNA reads TGTGCCAGCAGCCCTACCCCGCCTGGAGGGTACGAGCAGTACTTC.

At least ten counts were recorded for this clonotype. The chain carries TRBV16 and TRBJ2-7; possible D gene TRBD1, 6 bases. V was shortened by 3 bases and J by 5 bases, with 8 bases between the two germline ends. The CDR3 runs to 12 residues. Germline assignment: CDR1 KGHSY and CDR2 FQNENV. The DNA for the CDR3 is TGTGCCAGCAGCCAGGGGGCCGACGAGCAGTACTTC. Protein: CASSQGADEQYF.

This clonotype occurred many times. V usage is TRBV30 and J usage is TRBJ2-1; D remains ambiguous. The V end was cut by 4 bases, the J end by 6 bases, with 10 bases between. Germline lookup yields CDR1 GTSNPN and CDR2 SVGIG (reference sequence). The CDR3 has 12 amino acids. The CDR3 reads CAWKGPPNEQFF. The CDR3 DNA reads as TGTGCCTGGAAGGGCCCTCCCAATGAGCAGTTCTTC.

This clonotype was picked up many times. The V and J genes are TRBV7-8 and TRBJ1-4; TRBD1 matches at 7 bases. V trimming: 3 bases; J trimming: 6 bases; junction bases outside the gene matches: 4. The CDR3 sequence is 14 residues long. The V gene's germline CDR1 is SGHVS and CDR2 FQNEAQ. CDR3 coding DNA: TGTGCCAGCAGCTTGGACAGGCTTCATGAAAAACTGTTTTTT. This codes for CASSLDRLHEKLFF. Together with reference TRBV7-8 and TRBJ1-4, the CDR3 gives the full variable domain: GAGVSQSPRYKVAKRGQDVALRCDPISGHVSLFWYQQALGQGPEFLTYFQNEAQLDKSGLPSDRFFAERPEGSVSTLKIQRTQQEDSAVYLCASSLDRLHEKLFFGSGTQLSVL.

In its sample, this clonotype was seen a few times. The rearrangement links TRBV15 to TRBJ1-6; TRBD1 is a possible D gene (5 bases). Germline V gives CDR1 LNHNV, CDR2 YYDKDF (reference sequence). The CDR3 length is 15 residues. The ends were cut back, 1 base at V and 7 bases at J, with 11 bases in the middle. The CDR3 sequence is CATSRGGGRNSPLHF. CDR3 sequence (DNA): TGTGCCACCAGCAGAGGGGGGGGGAGGAATTCACCCCTCCACTTT.

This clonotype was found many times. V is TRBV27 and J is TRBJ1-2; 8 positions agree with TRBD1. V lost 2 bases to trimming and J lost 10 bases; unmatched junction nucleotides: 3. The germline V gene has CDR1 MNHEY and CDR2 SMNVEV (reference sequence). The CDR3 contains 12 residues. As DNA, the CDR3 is TGTGCCAGCAGTTTACAGGGGGCATTCTACACCTTC. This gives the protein CASSLQGAFYTF.

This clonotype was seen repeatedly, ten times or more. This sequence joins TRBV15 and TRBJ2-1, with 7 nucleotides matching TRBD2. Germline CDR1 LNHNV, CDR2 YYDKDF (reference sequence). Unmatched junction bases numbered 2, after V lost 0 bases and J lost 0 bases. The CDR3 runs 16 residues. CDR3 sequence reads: CATSRDGGSSYNEQFF. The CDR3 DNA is TGTGCCACCAGCAGAGATGGCGGGAGCTCCTACAATGAGCAGTTCTTC.

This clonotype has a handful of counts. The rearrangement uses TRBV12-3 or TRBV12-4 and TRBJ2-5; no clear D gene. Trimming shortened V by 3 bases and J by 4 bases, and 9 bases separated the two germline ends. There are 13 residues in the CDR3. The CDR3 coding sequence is TGTGCCAGCAGTTTTCCACCCCCAGAGACCCAGTACTTC. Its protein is CASSFPPPETQYF.

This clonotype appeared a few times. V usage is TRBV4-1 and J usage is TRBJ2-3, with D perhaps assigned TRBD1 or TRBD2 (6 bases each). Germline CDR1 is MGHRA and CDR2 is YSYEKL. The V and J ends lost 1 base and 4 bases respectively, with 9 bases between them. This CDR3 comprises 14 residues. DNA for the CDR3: TGCGCCAGCAGCCAAGCGGGGGCCTCAGATACGCAGTATTTT. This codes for CASSQAGASDTQYF.

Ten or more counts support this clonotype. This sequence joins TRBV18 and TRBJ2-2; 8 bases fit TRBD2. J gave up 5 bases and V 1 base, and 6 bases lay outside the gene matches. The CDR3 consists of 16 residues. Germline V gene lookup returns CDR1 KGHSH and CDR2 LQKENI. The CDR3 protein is CASSPRGQRETGELFF. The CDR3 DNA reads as TGTGCCAGCTCACCACGGGGTCAGCGGGAGACCGGGGAGCTGTTTTTT. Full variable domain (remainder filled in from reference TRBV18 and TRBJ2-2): NAGVMQNPRHLVRRRGQEARLRCSPMKGHSHVYWYRQLPEEGLKFMVYLQKENIIDESGMPKERFSAEFPKEGPSILRIQQVVRGDSAAYFCASSPRGQRETGELFFGEGSRLTVL.

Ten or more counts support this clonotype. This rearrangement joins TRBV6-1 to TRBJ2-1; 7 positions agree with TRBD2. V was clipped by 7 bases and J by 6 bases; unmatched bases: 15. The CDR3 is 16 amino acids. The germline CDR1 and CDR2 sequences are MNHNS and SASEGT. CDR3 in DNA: TGTGCCAGCACCCCATGGGGGGGGACGGGGTCCAATGAGCAGTTCTTC. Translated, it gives CASTPWGGTGSNEQFF.

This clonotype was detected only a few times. CDR3 in amino acids: CASSPNLDRARETQYF. DNA of the CDR3: TGCGCCAGCAGCCCGAACCTGGACAGGGCGAGGGAGACCCAGTACTTC. This chain uses TRBV5-1 with TRBJ2-5, with 8 bases matching TRBD1. The CDR3 has 16 residues. Trimming took 4 bases from V and 5 from J; bases not matched to a gene: 13. Looked up from germline, CDR1 is SGHRS and CDR2 is YFSETQ. Full variable domain (remainder filled in from reference TRBV5-1 and TRBJ2-5): KAGVTQTPRYLIKTRGQQVTLSCSPISGHRSVSWYQQTPGQGLQFLFEYFSETQRNKGNFPGRFSGRQFSNSRSEMNVSTLELGDSALYLCASSPNLDRARETQYFGPGTRLLVL.

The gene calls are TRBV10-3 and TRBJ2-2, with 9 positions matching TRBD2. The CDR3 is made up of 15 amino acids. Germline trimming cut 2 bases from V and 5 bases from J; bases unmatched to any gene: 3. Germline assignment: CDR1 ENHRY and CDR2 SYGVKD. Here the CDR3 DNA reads TGTGCCATCAGTGAGCGGACTAGCGTGACCGGGGAGCTGTTTTTT. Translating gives CAISERTSVTGELFF.

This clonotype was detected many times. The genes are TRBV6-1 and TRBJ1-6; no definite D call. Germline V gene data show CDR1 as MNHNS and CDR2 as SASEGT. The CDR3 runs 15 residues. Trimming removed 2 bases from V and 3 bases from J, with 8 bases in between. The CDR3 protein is CASSESDGYNSPLHF. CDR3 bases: TGTGCCAGCAGTGAATCCGACGGCTATAATTCACCCCTCCACTTT.

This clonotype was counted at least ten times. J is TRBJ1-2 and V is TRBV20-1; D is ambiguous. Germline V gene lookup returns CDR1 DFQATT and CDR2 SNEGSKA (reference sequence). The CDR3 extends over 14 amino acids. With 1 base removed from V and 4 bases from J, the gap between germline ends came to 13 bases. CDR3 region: CSARAGSRSYGYTF. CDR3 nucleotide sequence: TGCAGTGCTAGAGCAGGCAGCCGATCCTATGGCTACACCTTC.

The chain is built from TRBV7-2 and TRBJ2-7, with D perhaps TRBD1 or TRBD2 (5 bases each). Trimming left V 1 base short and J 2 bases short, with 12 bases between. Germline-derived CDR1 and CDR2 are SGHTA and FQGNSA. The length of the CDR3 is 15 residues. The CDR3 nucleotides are TGTGCCAGCAGCTTAGGGGGACGAACAACCTACGAGCAGTACTTC. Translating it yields CASSLGGRTTYEQYF.

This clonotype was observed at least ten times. The CDR3 loop reads CASSVRVAGDSDTQYF. CDR3 nucleotide sequence: TGTGCCAGCAGTGTGCGAGTAGCGGGAGACTCAGATACGCAGTATTTT. V gene TRBV6-1 combines with J gene TRBJ2-3; 9 bases are a match to TRBD2. This CDR3 comprises 16 residues. The germline V gene has CDR1 MNHNS and CDR2 SASEGT. J was trimmed by 4 bases and V by 4 bases; bases with no gene match: 9.

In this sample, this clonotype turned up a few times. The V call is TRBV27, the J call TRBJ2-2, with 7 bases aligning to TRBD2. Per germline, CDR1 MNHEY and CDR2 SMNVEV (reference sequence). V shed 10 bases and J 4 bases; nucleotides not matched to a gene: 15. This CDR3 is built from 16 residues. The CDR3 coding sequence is TGTGCCACTCGACAGCGGGACTTGGAGTCCACCGGGGAGCTGTTTTTT. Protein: CATRQRDLESTGELFF.

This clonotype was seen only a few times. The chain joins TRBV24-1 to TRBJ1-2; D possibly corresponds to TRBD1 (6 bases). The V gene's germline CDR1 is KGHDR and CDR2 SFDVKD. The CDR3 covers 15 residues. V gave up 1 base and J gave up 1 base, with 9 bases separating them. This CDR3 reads CATSDLQGDNYGYTF. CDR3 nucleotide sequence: TGTGCCACCAGTGATTTACAGGGAGATAACTATGGCTACACCTTC.

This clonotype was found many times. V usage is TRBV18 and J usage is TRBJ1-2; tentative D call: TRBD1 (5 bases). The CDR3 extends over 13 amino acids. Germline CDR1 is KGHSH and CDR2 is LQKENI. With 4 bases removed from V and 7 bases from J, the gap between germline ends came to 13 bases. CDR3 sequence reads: CASSHDRGGGYTF. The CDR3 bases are TGTGCCAGCTCACACGACAGAGGAGGTGGCTACACCTTC.